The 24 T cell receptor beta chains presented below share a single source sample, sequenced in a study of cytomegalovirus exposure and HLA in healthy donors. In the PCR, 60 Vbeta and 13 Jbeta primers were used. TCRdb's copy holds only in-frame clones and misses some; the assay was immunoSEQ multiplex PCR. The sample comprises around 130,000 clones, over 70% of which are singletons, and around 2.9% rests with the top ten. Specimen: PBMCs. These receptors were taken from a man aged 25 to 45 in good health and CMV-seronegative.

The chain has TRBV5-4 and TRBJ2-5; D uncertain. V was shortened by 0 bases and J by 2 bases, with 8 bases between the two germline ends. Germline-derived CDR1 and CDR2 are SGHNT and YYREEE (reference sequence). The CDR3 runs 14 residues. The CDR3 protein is CASSLEWQQETQYF. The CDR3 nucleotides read TGTGCCAGCAGCTTGGAGTGGCAGCAAGAGACCCAGTACTTC. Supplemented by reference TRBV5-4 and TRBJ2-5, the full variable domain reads ETGVTQSPTHLIKTRGQQVTLRCSSQSGHNTVSWYQQALGQGPQFIFQYYREEENGRGNFPPRFSGLQFPNYSSELNVNALELDDSALYLCASSLEWQQETQYFGPGTRLLVL.

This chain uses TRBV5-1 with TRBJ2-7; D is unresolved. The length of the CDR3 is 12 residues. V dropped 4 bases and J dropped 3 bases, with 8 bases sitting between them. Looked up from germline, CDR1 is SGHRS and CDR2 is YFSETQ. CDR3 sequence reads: CASSPNFYEQYF. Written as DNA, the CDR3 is TGCGCCAGCAGCCCGAACTTCTACGAGCAGTACTTC.

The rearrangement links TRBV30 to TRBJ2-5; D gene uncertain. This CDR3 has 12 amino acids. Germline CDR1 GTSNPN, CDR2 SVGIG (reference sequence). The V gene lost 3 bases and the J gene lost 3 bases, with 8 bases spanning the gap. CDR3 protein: CAWSQVEETQYF. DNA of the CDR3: TGTGCCTGGAGCCAGGTGGAAGAGACCCAGTACTTC.

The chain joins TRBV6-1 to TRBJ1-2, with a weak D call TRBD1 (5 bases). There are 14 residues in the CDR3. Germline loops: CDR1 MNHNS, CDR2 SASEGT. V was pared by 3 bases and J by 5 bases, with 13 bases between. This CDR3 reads CASSESGDSYGYTF. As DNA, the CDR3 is TGTGCCAGCAGTGAGTCGGGAGACAGTTATGGCTACACCTTC.

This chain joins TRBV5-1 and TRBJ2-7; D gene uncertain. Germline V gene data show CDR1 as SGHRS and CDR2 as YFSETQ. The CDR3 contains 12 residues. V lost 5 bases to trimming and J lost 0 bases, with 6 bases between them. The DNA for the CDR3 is TGCGCCAGCAGTATTAGCTCCTACGAGCAGTACTTC. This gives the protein CASSISSYEQYF.

The CDR3 bases are TGCGCCAGCAGATCCTCCCGGGACAGGGCTAGCACAGATACGCAGTATTTT. Amino acid sequence: CASRSSRDRASTDTQYF. The V call is TRBV5-1, the J call TRBJ2-3, with 9 bases that match TRBD1. After removal of 5 bases from V and 0 bases from J, the junction contained 10 bases not matched to a gene. CDR1 and CDR2 (germline): SGHRS, YFSETQ. The CDR3 has 17 residues.

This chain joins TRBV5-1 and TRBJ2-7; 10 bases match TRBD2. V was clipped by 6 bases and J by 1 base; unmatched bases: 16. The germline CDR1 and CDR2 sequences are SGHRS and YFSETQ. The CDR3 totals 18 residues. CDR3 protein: CASMLQGLGTSVSYEQYF. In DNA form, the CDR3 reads TGCGCCAGCATGCTACAGGGACTCGGGACTAGCGTTTCCTACGAGCAGTACTTC.

CDR3: CASSRERQGVSYEQYF. The CDR3 DNA reads TGTGCCAGTAGTAGGGAAAGACAGGGGGTCTCCTACGAGCAGTACTTC. The chain links TRBV19 to TRBJ2-7; 9 positions agree with TRBD1. Germline assignment: CDR1 LNHDA and CDR2 SQIVND (reference sequence). Germline trimming cut 4 bases from V and 0 bases from J; bases unmatched to any gene: 7. CDR3 length: 16 amino acids.

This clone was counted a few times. The CDR3 DNA is TGCGCCAGCAGCCAAGATAGCACAGGGGGGGACGAGCAGTACTTC. Residues: CASSQDSTGGDEQYF. The chain has TRBV4-3 and TRBJ2-7; weak D call: TRBD1 (8 bases). The germline V gene has CDR1 LGHNA and CDR2 YSLEER. This CDR3 spans 15 amino acids. Trimming took 0 bases from V and 5 from J, leaving 14 bases between them.

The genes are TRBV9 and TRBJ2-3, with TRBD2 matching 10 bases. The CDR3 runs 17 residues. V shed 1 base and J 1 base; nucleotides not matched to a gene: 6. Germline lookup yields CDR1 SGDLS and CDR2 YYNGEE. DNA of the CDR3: TGTGCCAGCAGCGTACAAGCGGGGGGGCACGGCACAGATACGCAGTATTTT. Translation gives CASSVQAGGHGTDTQYF.

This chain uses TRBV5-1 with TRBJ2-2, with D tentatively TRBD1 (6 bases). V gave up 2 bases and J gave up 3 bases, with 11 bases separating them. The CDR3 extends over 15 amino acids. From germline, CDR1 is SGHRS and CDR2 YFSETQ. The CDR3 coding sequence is TGCGCCAGCAGCTTTAAGGGGGAGCACACCGGGGAGCTGTTTTTT. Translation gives CASSFKGEHTGELFF. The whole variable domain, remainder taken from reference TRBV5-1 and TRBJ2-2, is KAGVTQTPRYLIKTRGQQVTLSCSPISGHRSVSWYQQTPGQGLQFLFEYFSETQRNKGNFPGRFSGRQFSNSRSEMNVSTLELGDSALYLCASSFKGEHTGELFFGEGSRLTVL.

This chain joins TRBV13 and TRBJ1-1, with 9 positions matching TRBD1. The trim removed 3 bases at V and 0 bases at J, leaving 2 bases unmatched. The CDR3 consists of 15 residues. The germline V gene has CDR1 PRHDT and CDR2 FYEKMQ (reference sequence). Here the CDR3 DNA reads TGTGCCAGCAGCTTGGGACAGGGACTGAACACTGAAGCTTTCTTT. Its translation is CASSLGQGLNTEAFF. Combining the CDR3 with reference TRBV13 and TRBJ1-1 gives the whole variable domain AAGVIQSPRHLIKEKRETATLKCYPIPRHDTVYWYQQGPGQDPQFLISFYEKMQSDKGSIPDRFSAQQFSDYHSELNMSSLELGDSALYFCASSLGQGLNTEAFFGQGTRLTVV.

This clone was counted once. Here the CDR3 DNA reads TGTGCCAGCAGTTCGACTAGCGCAGGACAAGAGACCCAGTACTTC. Its protein product is CASSSTSAGQETQYF. The V call is TRBV28, the J call TRBJ2-5; 8 bases fit TRBD2. The germline CDR1 and CDR2 sequences are MDHEN and SYDVKM. The ends lost 4 bases at V and 2 bases at J; junction bases unmatched: 6. The CDR3 covers 15 residues. The full variable domain, rest sourced from reference TRBV28 and TRBJ2-5, is DVKVTQSSRYLVKRTGEKVFLECVQDMDHENMFWYRQDPGLGLRLIYFSYDVKMKEKGDIPEGYSVSREKKERFSLILESASTNQTSMYLCASSSTSAGQETQYFGPGTRLLVL.

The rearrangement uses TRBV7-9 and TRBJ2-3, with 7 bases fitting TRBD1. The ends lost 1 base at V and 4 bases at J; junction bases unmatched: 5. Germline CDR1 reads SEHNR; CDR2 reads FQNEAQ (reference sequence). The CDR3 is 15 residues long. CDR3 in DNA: TGTGCCAGCAGCTTAGTACAGGGGTACGCAGATACGCAGTATTTT. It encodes CASSLVQGYADTQYF.

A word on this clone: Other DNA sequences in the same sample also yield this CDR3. The CDR3 region is CASSLVPGGSYEQYF. The CDR3 DNA is TGCGCCAGCAGCTTGGTACCAGGGGGCAGCTACGAGCAGTACTTC. The chain links TRBV5-1 to TRBJ2-7, with TRBD1 matching over 8 bases. V shed 0 bases, J shed 3 bases, and the junction held 5 bases outside the gene matches. The CDR3 is 15 amino acids. The V gene's germline CDR1 is SGHRS and CDR2 YFSETQ.

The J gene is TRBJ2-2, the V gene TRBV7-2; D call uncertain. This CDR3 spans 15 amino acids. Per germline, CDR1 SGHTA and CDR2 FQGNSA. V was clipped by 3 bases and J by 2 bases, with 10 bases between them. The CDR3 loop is CASSLRSLNTGELFF. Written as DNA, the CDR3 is TGTGCCAGCAGCTTGAGGAGCCTAAACACCGGGGAGCTGTTTTTT.

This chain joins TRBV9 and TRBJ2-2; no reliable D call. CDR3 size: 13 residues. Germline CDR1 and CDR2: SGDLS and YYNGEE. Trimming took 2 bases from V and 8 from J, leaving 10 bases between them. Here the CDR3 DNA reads TGTGCCAGCAGCGTTACCGTAGTGGGGGAGCTGTTTTTT. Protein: CASSVTVVGELFF.

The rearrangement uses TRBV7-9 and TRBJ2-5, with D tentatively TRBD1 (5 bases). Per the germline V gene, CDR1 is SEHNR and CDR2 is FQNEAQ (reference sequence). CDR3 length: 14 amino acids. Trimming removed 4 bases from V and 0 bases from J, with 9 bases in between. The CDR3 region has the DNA TGTGCCAGCAGCTCCCCCAGGGACCAAGAGACCCAGTACTTC. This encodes CASSSPRDQETQYF.

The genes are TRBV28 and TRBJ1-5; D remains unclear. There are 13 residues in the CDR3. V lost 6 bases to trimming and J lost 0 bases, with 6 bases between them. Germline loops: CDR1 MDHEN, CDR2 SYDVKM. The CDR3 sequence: CASSPYSNQPQHF. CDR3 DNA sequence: TGTGCCAGCAGCCCGTATAGCAATCAGCCCCAGCATTTT.

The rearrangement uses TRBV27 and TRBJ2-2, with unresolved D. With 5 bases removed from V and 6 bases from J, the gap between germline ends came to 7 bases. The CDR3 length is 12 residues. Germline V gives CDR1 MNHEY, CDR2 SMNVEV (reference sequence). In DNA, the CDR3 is TGTGCCAGCAGTCTAGGATCCGGGGAGCTGTTTTTT. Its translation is CASSLGSGELFF.

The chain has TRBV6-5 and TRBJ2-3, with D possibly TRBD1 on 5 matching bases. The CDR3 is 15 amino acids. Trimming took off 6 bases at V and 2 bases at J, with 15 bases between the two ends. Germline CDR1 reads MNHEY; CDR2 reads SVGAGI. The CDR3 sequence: CASRRTLTNTDTQYF. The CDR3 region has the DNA TGTGCCAGCAGACGGACACTGACAAACACAGATACGCAGTATTTT.

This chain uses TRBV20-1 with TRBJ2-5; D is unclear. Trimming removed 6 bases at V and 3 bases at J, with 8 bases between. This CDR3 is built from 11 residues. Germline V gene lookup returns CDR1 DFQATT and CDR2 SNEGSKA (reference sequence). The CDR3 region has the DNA TGCAGTGCAAGTCGGGAAGAGACCCAGTACTTC. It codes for CSASREETQYF.

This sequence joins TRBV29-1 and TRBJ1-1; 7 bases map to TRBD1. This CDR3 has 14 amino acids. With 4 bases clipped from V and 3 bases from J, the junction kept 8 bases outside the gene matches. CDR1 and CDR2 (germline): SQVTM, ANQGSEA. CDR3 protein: CSVALGTVYTEAFF. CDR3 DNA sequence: TGCAGCGTTGCTTTAGGGACAGTATACACTGAAGCTTTCTTT.

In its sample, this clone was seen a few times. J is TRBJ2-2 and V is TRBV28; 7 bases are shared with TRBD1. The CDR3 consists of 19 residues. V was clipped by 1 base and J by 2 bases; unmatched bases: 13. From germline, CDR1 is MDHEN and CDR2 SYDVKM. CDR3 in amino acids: CASSLYVLTRQGNTGELFF. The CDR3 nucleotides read TGTGCCAGCAGTTTATACGTTCTAACTCGACAGGGCAACACCGGGGAGCTGTTTTTT.